This TCR beta chain stems from a study of T cell responses to AZD1222 COVID-19 vaccine. As concerns this clone: Its antigen is unidentified.

Deletions cut 4 bases from V and 2 bases from J, with 12 bases between. The germline gives CDR1 SGHAT, CDR2 FQNNGV. The CDR3 loop spans 14 amino acids. Study-wide results and limits: Repertoires in all cases were sampled only once the peak T cell response had passed. Only five to seven AZD1222 recipients were seropositive at baseline.

TCRdb keeps only in-frame clones here, not all; method: immunoSEQ multiplex PCR. The table shows 80,000 to 95,000 clones, with over 75% occurring only once. This chain joins TRBV11-2 and TRBJ2-7, with a weak D call TRBD2 (6 bases). The TCR sequence derives from an adult in good health. Sequenced here: peripheral blood, sampled on day 0 of MenACWY control vaccination. The CDR3 DNA follows: TGTGCCAGCAGCTCGGGACTGACAGCCTACGAGCAGTACTTC. Protein: CASSSGLTAYEQYF.